These 20 T cell receptor beta chains came from one sample sequenced in a study of T cells after yellow fever vaccination. TCRdb passed the 5' RACE reads through MiXCR, listing each CDR3 protein once. The top ten hold approximately 15% of the sample, which has around 350,000 distinct CDR3 sequences, 6.2% seen once. This sample comprised PBMCs, obtained 5 days after the yellow fever booster vaccination. These receptor sequences come from a man under 40 who received the YFV17D yellow fever vaccine.

At least ten counts were recorded for this clonotype. The V gene is TRBV10-3, the J gene TRBJ2-5; D is possibly TRBD1 or TRBD2 (5 bases each). Germline V gives CDR1 ENHRY, CDR2 SYGVKD. V lost 6 bases, J lost 3 bases, and 11 bases lay in between. This CDR3 contains 13 residues. CDR3 sequence: CAISERGKETQYF. The CDR3 DNA reads TGTGCCATCAGCGAGAGGGGAAAAGAGACCCAGTACTTC.

The chain links TRBV10-3 to TRBJ1-1; 8 bases match TRBD1. There are 13 residues in the CDR3. After removal of 2 bases from V and 4 bases from J, the junction contained 0 bases not matched to a gene. CDR1 ENHRY and CDR2 SYGVKD come from the germline V gene. The CDR3 loop reads CAISEDRGTEAFF. CDR3 nucleotide sequence: TGTGCCATCAGTGAGGACAGGGGCACTGAAGCTTTCTTT.

This clonotype was recorded many times. The chain links TRBV4-3 to TRBJ2-1; perhaps D is TRBD1 or TRBD2 (6 bases each). CDR1 is LGHNA, CDR2 YSLEER, per germline. The CDR3 contains 16 residues. Trimming shortened V by 1 base and J by 3 bases, and 13 bases separated the two germline ends. The CDR3 nucleotides read TGCGCCAGCAGCCAAGGACGGGGGCTGGGCTACAATGAGCAGTTCTTC. This encodes CASSQGRGLGYNEQFF.

The chain has TRBV19 and TRBJ2-7; D might be TRBD1 (6 bases). The V end lost 6 bases, the J end lost 5 bases, and 17 bases lay between the germline ends. The CDR3 has 14 amino acids. Germline V lookup: CDR1 LNHDA, CDR2 SQIVND (reference sequence). CDR3 coding DNA: TGTGCCAGTAGCCCCCAGACAGGTACGAACGAGCAGTACTTC. This encodes CASSPQTGTNEQYF. Drawing the rest from reference TRBV19 and TRBJ2-7, the complete variable domain is DGGITQSPKYLFRKEGQNVTLSCEQNLNHDAMYWYRQDPGQGLRLIYYSQIVNDFQKGDIAEGYSVSREKKESFPLTVTSAQKNPTAFYLCASSPQTGTNEQYFGPGTRLTVT.

This clonotype appeared a few times. The chain uses TRBV28 and TRBJ1-2; 10 bases map to TRBD1. The CDR3 is made up of 13 amino acids. V shed 5 bases, J shed 10 bases, and the junction held 7 bases outside the gene matches. CDR1 is MDHEN, CDR2 SYDVKM, per germline. The DNA for the CDR3 is TGTGCCAGCAGTCAGGGACAGGGGAACTTCTACACCTTC. This gives the protein CASSQGQGNFYTF.

V is TRBV20-1 and J is TRBJ2-7; 7 bases match TRBD2. With 0 bases clipped from V and 3 bases from J, the junction kept 5 bases outside the gene matches. Germline V lookup: CDR1 DFQATT, CDR2 SNEGSKA (reference sequence). The CDR3 consists of 14 residues. CDR3 sequence reads: CSARDGWEGYEQYF. The CDR3 nucleotides are TGCAGTGCTAGAGATGGGTGGGAGGGCTACGAGCAGTACTTC.

This CDR3 reads CASSLGGQAQYGYTF. For the CDR3, the DNA is TGCGCCAGCAGCTTGGGGGGACAGGCGCAATATGGCTACACCTTC. The gene calls are TRBV5-1 and TRBJ1-2, with 8 bases aligning to TRBD1. With V trimmed by 0 bases and J by 5 bases, 6 bases remained unmatched. This CDR3 is built from 15 residues. Germline V CDR1 and CDR2: SGHRS, YFSETQ.

This clonotype occurred a few times. J is TRBJ1-5 and V is TRBV6-5; 7 bases line up with TRBD1. J lost 1 base, V lost 7 bases, and 7 bases had no gene match. This CDR3 has 15 amino acids. From germline, CDR1 is MNHEY and CDR2 SVGAGI. DNA for the CDR3: TGTGCCAGCACTCTCAGGGGGGAGAGCAATCAGCCCCAGCATTTT. Its translation is CASTLRGESNQPQHF.

This clonotype was found a few times. The V and J genes are TRBV5-5 and TRBJ2-5; tentatively, D is TRBD2 (6 bases). The CDR3 is 13 residues long. The germline CDR1 and CDR2 sequences are SGHKS and YYEKEE (reference sequence). Trimming shortened V by 5 bases and J by 2 bases, and 10 bases separated the two germline ends. CDR3 in DNA: TGTGCCAGCAGTATAGCGGTTCAAGAGACCCAGTACTTC. Its protein is CASSIAVQETQYF. Full variable domain (outside the CDR3, taken from reference TRBV5-5 and TRBJ2-5): DAGVTQSPTHLIKTRGQQVTLRCSPISGHKSVSWYQQVLGQGPQFIFQYYEKEERGRGNFPDRFSARQFPNYSSELNVNALLLGDSALYLCASSIAVQETQYFGPGTRLLVL.

This clonotype has a count of ten or more. J is TRBJ2-7 and V is TRBV28; D is unresolved. The CDR3 has 14 residues. Trimming removed 7 bases from V and 3 bases from J, with 16 bases in between. Germline CDR1 is MDHEN and CDR2 is SYDVKM. Here the CDR3 DNA reads TGTGCCAGCACCAAGGGTTTGCGGAACTACGAGCAGTACTTC. The encoded protein is CASTKGLRNYEQYF.

The table lists this clonotype with many counts. The rearrangement uses TRBV6-5 and TRBJ2-1, with D possibly being TRBD2 (6 bases). V was shortened by 7 bases and J by 10 bases, with 14 bases between the two germline ends. The CDR3 consists of 12 residues. Germline V gene sequence: CDR1 MNHEY, CDR2 SVGAGI. The CDR3 DNA follows: TGTGCCAGCAAACCGCGACTAGGAGAGCAGTTCTTC. This encodes CASKPRLGEQFF.

A few counts support this clonotype. V is TRBV5-1 and J is TRBJ2-3; 7 positions match TRBD2. CDR3 length: 14 amino acids. Germline V CDR1 and CDR2: SGHRS, YFSETQ. The V and J ends lost 4 bases and 5 bases, in that order; junction bases with no gene match: 7. The CDR3 DNA reads TGCGCCAGCAGCCCCGGGACTACCAAAGATACGCAGTATTTT. This translates into CASSPGTTKDTQYF.

This chain connects TRBV5-6 to TRBJ2-1, with 7 bases identical to TRBD1. Per the germline V gene, CDR1 is SGHDT and CDR2 is YYEEEE. The CDR3 has 16 residues. V trimming: 2 bases; J trimming: 6 bases; junction bases outside the gene matches: 11. The CDR3: CASSFPEGAPFNEQFF. The CDR3 nucleotides read TGTGCCAGCAGCTTCCCCGAGGGGGCGCCTTTCAATGAGCAGTTCTTC. Drawing the rest from reference TRBV5-6 and TRBJ2-1, the complete variable domain is DAGVTQSPTHLIKTRGQQVTLRCSPKSGHDTVSWYQQALGQGPQFIFQYYEEEERQRGNFPDRFSGHQFPNYSSELNVNALLLGDSALYLCASSFPEGAPFNEQFFGPGTRLTVL.

This clonotype has a count of ten or more. The chain employs TRBV12-3 or TRBV12-4 and TRBJ2-2, with 10 bases lining up with TRBD1. This CDR3 is built from 15 residues. Trimming at V came to 5 bases and at J to 12 bases, leaving 12 bases not matched to a gene. The CDR3 loop is CASSRGSDRGTKLFF. In DNA, the CDR3 is TGTGCCAGCAGTAGGGGGTCGGACAGGGGGACCAAGCTGTTTTTT.

This clonotype showed up just a few times. J is TRBJ1-2 and V is TRBV29-1; D might be TRBD1 (5 bases). The germline CDR1 and CDR2 sequences are SQVTM and ANQGSEA. Deletions cut 6 bases from V and 8 bases from J, with 13 bases between. This CDR3 comprises 11 residues. CDR3 nucleotide sequence: TGCAGCGTCCATGGGACTGAGGGCTACACCTTC. As protein: CSVHGTEGYTF.

The chain has TRBV7-2 and TRBJ2-7; 12 bases match TRBD1. From germline, CDR1 is SGHTA and CDR2 FQGNSA. This CDR3 is 14 amino acids long. V was clipped by 5 bases and J by 6 bases; unmatched bases: 5. The chain's CDR3 is CASSMGQGAAEQYF. The CDR3 coding sequence is TGTGCCAGCAGCATGGGACAGGGGGCGGCCGAGCAGTACTTC.

This clonotype has just a few counts. This chain joins TRBV20-1 and TRBJ2-4, with D hard to call. CDR1 and CDR2 from the germline V gene are DFQATT and SNEGSKA (reference sequence). The CDR3 sequence is 13 residues long. CDR3 sequence: CSGTASAKNIQYF. In DNA form, the CDR3 reads TGCAGCGGAACCGCCTCTGCCAAAAACATTCAGTACTTC.

This clonotype was observed at least ten times. The chain joins TRBV6-5 to TRBJ2-2; D is unresolved. CDR3 length: 16 amino acids. From germline, CDR1 is MNHEY and CDR2 SVGAGI. V was clipped by 6 bases and J by 4 bases, with 18 bases between them. The CDR3 DNA reads TGTGCCAGCAGCCCCTTCCGAAGGGTCGGCACCGGGGAGCTGTTTTTT. Translated, it gives CASSPFRRVGTGELFF.

The chain joins TRBV20-1 to TRBJ1-6, with 8 bases fitting TRBD1. From germline, CDR1 is DFQATT and CDR2 SNEGSKA (reference sequence). CDR3 length: 14 amino acids. Losses at the gene ends were 6 bases for V and 8 bases for J; bases not matched to a gene: 9. CDR3: CSAPPTGADSPLHF. The CDR3 DNA reads TGCAGTGCCCCCCCGACAGGGGCTGATTCACCCCTCCACTTT.

The chain is built from TRBV12-3 or TRBV12-4 and TRBJ2-1; 10 nucleotides align to TRBD2. This CDR3 has 11 residues. Germline trimming cut 6 bases from V and 14 bases from J; bases unmatched to any gene: 4. CDR3 sequence: CASSLAGAEFF. The CDR3 nucleotides read TGTGCCAGCAGCCTAGCGGGAGCGGAGTTCTTC.